This T cell receptor beta chain stems from a study of shared clonotypes between healthy human individuals. At the level of the study: Each donor had three CD4 naive, three CD4 memory, two CD8 naive and one CD8 memory plate. Overall study results and limits: A reduction in generation probabilities was seen for non-shared clonotypes relative to those shared by all four donors.

About this clone: The antigen is undetermined.

Authors' analysis steps: Quality scores were absent from the junction-only immunoSEQ sequences, so filtering differed. Some clones are missing from TCRdb's copy, which holds only in-frame ones; the method was immunoSEQ multiplex PCR. The D gene and trimming were derived from the DNA, and the V and J assignments and clone size from that table. The table includes some 2,000,000 clones, roughly 96% detected once. Germline V gene data show CDR1 as MNHEY and CDR2 as SMNVEV (reference sequence). V lost 0 bases, J lost 5 bases, and 13 bases lay in between. The CDR3 spans 15 residues. The sequenced sample consisted of naive CD4+ T cells sorted from blood. Subset specified: CD45RA+ positively selected. The chain joins TRBV27 to TRBJ1-1; D unresolved. The receptor was isolated from a man aged 18 to 35 in good health. Here the CDR3 reads CASSLSNTVGTEAFF. In DNA form, the CDR3 reads TGTGCCAGCAGTTTATCGAACACGGTCGGGACTGAAGCTTTCTTT.